This T cell receptor beta chain was documented in a study of response to subunit inactivated influenza vaccine. Germline values: CDR1 MDHEN, CDR2 SYDVKM. V shed 7 bases and J shed 0 bases, with 10 bases lying between them. This CDR3 spans 15 amino acids. TCRdb re-derived calls from the RT-PCR reads in MiXCR, one entry per CDR3 protein. In the table there are about 520,000 distinct CDR3 sequences, roughly 7.9% of which are singletons. This clonotype was seen only a few times. Specimen: PBMCs from blood, collected roughly 24 months after vaccination. This clonotype was obtained from a man between 50 and 70 years old who received an inactivated influenza vaccine. The genes are TRBV28 and TRBJ1-6; perhaps TRBD1 as D (5 bases). CDR3 protein: CASMGGSSYNSPLHF. The CDR3 bases are TGTGCCAGCATGGGGGGGAGCTCCTATAATTCACCCCTCCACTTT.